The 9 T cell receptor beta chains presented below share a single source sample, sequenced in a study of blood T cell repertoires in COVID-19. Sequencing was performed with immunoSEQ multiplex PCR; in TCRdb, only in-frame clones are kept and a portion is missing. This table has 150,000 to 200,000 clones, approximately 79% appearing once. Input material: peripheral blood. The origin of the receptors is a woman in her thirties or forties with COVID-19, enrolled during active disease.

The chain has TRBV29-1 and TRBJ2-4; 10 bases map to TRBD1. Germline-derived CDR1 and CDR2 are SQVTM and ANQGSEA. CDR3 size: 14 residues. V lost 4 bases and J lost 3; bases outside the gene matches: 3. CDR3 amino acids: CSVGDRGHKNIQYF. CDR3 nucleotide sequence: TGCAGCGTTGGGGACAGGGGACACAAAAACATTCAGTACTTC.

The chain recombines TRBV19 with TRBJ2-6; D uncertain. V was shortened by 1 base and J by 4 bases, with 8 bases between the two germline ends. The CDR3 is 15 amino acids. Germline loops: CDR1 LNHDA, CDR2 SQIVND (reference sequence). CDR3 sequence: CASSIVGGGANVLTF. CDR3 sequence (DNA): TGTGCCAGTAGTATAGTTGGCGGCGGGGCCAACGTCCTGACTTTC.

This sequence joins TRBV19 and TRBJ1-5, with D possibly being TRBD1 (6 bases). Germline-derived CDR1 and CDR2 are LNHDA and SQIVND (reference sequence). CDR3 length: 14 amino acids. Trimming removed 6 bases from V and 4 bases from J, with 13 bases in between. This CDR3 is CASRLQGANQPQHF. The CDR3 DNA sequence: TGTGCCAGTAGGTTACAGGGAGCTAATCAGCCCCAGCATTTT.

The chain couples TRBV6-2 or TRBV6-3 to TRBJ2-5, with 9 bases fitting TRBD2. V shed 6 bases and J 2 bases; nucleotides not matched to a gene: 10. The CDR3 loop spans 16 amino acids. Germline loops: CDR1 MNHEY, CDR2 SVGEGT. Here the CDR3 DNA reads TGTGCCAGCAGCTCATTAGCGGGGGACCTTCAAGAGACCCAGTACTTC. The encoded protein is CASSSLAGDLQETQYF.

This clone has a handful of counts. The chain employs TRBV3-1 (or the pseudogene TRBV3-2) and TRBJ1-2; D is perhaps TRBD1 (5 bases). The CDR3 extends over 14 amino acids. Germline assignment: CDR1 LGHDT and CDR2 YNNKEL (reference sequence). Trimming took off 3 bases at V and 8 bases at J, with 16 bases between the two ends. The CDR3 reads CASSQEGHRYGYTF. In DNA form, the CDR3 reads TGTGCCAGCAGCCAGGAGGGGCATCGCTACGGCTACACCTTC.

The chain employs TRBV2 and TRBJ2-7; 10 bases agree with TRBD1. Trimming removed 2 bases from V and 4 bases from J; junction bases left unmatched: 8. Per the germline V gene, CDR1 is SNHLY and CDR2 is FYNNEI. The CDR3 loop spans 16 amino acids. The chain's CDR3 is CASSELGTGVGYEQYV. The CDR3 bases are TGTGCCAGCAGTGAATTGGGGACAGGGGTTGGGTACGAGCAGTACGTC.

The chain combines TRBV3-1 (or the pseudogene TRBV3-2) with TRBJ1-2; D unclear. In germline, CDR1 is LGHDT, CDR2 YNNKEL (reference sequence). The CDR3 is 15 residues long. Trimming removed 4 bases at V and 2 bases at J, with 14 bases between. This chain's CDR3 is CASSPGEGWNYGYTF. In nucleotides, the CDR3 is TGTGCCAGCAGCCCTGGGGAGGGCTGGAACTATGGCTACACCTTC.

This CDR3 reads CASSPGQPGTDTQYF. The CDR3 DNA is TGTGCCAGCAGCCCAGGACAGCCGGGGACAGATACGCAGTATTTT. This rearrangement joins TRBV6-5 to TRBJ2-3, with D perhaps matching TRBD1 (6 bases). V lost 6 bases, J lost 3 bases, and 16 bases lay in between. The CDR3 is 15 amino acids. Germline values: CDR1 MNHEY, CDR2 SVGAGI.

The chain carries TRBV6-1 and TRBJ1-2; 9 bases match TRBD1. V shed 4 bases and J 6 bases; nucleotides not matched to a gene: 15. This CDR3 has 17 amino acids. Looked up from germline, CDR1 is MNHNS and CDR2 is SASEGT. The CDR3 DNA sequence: TGTGCCAGCAGTGTAGGGACAGGGATTCGAATTAGGAATGGCTACACCTTC. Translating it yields CASSVGTGIRIRNGYTF.